This entry describes one T cell receptor beta chain. Its target is not known. The sample belongs to a study of neoadjuvant anti-PD-1 for oral cavity cancer. Study-level background: Around day 43, patients without progression received a fourth nivolumab dose before surgery. Study results and limitations: Treg/Th17 ratio rose with pretreatment blood and fell with post-treatment tumor TCRbeta clonality.

The CDR3 totals 14 residues. CDR1 WSHSY and CDR2 SAAADI come from the germline V gene. The V end lost 6 bases, the J end lost 5 bases, and 16 bases lay between the germline ends. The repertoire was sequenced with immunoSEQ multiplex PCR; TCRdb's copy has only in-frame clones and lacks some. The table lists 50,000 to 65,000 clones, roughly 80% of them singletons. This receptor was identified in a person aged 35-79 years with oral cavity squamous cell carcinoma. Sample: PBMCs, taken before nivolumab (anti-PD-1) treatment. The chain links TRBV10-2 to TRBJ2-5; D tentatively fits TRBD1 or TRBD2 (6 bases each). In DNA, the CDR3 is TGCGCCAGCAGCGGGGGAAGGGACATGGAGACCCAGTACTTC. This codes for CASSGGRDMETQYF.